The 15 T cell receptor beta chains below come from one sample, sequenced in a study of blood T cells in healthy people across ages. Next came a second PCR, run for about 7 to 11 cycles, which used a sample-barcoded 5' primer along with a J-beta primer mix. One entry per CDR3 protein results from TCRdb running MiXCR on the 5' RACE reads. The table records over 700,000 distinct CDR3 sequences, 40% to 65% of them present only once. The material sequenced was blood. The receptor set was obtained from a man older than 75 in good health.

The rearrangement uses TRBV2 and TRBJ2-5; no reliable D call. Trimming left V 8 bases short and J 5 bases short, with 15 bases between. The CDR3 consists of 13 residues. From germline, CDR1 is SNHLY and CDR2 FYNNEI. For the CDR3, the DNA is TGTGCCAGCCTCGGCCTGCGGCGGGAGACCCAGTACTTC. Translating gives CASLGLRRETQYF.

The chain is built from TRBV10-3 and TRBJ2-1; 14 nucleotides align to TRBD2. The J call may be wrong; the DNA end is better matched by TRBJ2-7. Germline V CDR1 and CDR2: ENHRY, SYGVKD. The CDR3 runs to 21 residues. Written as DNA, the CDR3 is TGTGCCATCAGTCTCAGACTAGCGGGAGGGCCAGTTCCCTTCTCCTACAATGAGCAGTACTTC. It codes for CAISLRLAGGPVPFSYNEQYF.

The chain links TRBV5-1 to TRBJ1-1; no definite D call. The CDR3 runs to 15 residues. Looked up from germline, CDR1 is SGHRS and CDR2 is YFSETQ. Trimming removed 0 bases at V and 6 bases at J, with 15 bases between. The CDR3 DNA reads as TGCGCCAGCAGCTTGGTGGGGAGATTGGTTTCTGAAGCTTTCTTT. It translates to CASSLVGRLVSEAFF.

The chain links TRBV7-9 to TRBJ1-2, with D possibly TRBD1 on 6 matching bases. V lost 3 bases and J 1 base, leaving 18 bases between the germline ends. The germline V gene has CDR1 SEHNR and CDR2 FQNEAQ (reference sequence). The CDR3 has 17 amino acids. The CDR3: CASSFKVAGAINYGYTF. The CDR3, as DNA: TGTGCCAGCAGCTTTAAGGTCGCAGGGGCCATTAACTATGGCTACACCTTC.

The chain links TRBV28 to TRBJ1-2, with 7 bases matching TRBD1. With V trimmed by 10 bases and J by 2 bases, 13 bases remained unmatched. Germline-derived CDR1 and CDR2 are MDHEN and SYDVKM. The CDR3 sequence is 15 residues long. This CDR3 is CAISAHGQANYGYTF. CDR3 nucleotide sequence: TGTGCCATCTCAGCCCATGGACAGGCGAACTATGGCTACACCTTC.

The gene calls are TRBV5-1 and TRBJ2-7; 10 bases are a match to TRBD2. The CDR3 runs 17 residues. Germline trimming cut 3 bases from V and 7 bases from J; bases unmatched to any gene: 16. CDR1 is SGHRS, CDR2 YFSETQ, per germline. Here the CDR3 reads CASSWAGLAGVYNEQYF. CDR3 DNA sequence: TGCGCCAGCAGCTGGGCGGGGCTAGCGGGGGTCTACAATGAGCAGTACTTC.

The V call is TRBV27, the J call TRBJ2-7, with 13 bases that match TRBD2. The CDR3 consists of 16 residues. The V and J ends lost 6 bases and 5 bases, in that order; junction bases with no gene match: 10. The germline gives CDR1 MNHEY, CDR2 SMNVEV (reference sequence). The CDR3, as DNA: TGTGCCAGCAGCAACACCTGGACTAGCGGGAGTAACGAGCAGTACTTC. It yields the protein CASSNTWTSGSNEQYF.

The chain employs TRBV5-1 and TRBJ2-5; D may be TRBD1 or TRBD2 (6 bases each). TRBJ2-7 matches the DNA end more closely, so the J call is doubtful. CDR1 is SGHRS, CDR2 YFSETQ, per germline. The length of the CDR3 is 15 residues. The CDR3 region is CASSPGASANYEQYF. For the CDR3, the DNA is TGCGCCAGCAGCCCGGGGGCCAGTGCGAACTACGAGCAGTACTTC.

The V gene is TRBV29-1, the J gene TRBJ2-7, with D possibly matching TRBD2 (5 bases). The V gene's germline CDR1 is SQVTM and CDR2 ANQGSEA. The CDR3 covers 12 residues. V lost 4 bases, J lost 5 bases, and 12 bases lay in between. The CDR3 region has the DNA TGCAGCGTTGCTTCTGGGAGCAACGAGCAGTACTTC. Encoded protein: CSVASGSNEQYF.

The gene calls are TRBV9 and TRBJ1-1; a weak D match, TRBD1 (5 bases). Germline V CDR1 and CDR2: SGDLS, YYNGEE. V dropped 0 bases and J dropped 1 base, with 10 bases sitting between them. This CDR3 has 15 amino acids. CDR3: CASSVEGTRNTEAFF. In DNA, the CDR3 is TGTGCCAGCAGCGTAGAGGGGACGAGGAACACTGAAGCTTTCTTT. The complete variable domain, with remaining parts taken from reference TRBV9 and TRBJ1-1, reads DSGVTQTPKHLITATGQRVTLRCSPRSGDLSVYWYQQSLDQGLQFLIQYYNGEERAKGNILERFSAQQFPDLHSELNLSSLELGDSALYFCASSVEGTRNTEAFFGQGTRLTVV.

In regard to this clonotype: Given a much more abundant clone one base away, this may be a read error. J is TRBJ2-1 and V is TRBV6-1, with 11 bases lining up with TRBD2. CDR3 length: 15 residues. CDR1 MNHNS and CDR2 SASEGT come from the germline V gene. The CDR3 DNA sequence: TGTGCCAGCAGCCCTAGCGGGAGGCAGGGGAATGAGCGGTTCTTC. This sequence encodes CASSPSGRQGNERFF.

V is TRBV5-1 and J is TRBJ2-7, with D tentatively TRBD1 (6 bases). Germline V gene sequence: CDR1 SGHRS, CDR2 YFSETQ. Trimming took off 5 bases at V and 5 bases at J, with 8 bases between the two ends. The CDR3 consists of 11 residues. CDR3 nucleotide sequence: TGCGCCAGCAGACAGGGTGACGAGCAGTACTTC. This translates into CASRQGDEQYF. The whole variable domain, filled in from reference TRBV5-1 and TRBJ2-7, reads KAGVTQTPRYLIKTRGQQVTLSCSPISGHRSVSWYQQTPGQGLQFLFEYFSETQRNKGNFPGRFSGRQFSNSRSEMNVSTLELGDSALYLCASRQGDEQYFGPGTRLTVT.

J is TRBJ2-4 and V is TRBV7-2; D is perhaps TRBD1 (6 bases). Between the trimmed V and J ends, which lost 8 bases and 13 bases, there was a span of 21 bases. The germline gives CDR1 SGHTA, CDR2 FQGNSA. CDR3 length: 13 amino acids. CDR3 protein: CASVPLRGGEQYF. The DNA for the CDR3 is TGTGCCAGCGTCCCTCTCAGGGGTGGGGAGCAGTACTTC.

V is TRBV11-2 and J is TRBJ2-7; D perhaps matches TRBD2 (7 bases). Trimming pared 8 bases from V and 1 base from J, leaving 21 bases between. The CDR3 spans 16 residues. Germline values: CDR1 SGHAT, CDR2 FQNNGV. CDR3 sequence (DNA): TGTGCCAGCGACGCCTCAATAGGGGGGGGGTCCTACGAGCAGTACTTC. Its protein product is CASDASIGGGSYEQYF.

CDR3 sequence (DNA): TGCAGCGTTGTCCCGGGAAGATACGCGTATTTT. As protein: CSVVPGRYAYF. V is TRBV29-1 and J is TRBJ2-3, with D possibly TRBD2 on 5 matching bases. In germline, CDR1 is SQVTM, CDR2 ANQGSEA. The CDR3 runs 11 residues. Trimming took 4 bases from V and 14 from J, leaving 16 bases between them.